The T cell receptor beta chain under discussion was sequenced for a study of beta chain features in type 1 diabetes. Each of the sorted populations had a purity greater than 98%. A remark on this clone: Antigen specificity is unknown.

Study-level results: Over-representation of high TCR-expressing cells was a possible consequence of cDNA sequencing. The VDJ junctions of type 1 diabetes patients carried fewer insertions and more deletions. Moderately but significantly shorter TCRB CDR3s were found in Type 1 diabetes patients in all four CD4+ subsets.

The entirety of the isolated RNA underwent reverse transcription, so expressed TCRB transcripts were sequenced. Sequencing used immunoSEQ multiplex PCR; TCRdb keeps in-frame clones, though not all of them. Found here are 640,000 or so clones, about an eighth of them singletons; the top ten hold approximately 0.021%. In germline, CDR1 is MGHDK, CDR2 SYGVNS. This CDR3 spans 15 amino acids. Trimming took off 3 bases at V and 6 bases at J, with 15 bases between the two ends. The sample comprised naive CD4+ T cells from blood. The sequence was obtained from a man between 18 and 29 years old with type 1 diabetes. The chain joins TRBV25-1 to TRBJ2-4; unclear D gene. CDR3: CASSDSYSELNIQYF. The CDR3 DNA is TGTGCCAGCAGTGATTCCTACTCGGAGCTAAACATTCAGTACTTC.